Here is one TCR beta chain with its context. In the study's own analysis: Amplifying reference gene primers gave estimates of nucleated cell counts. TCRdb's copy holds only in-frame clones and misses some; the assay was immunoSEQ multiplex PCR. V, J and clone size reflect that table, while D and trimming were determined from the DNA. The sample holds some 210,000 clones; around 83% are singletons and the top ten take under 3.5%. The source of the sample is a study of blood T cell repertoires in COVID-19. Study summary: Acute-phase and convalescent COVID-19 samples originated in the United States, Italy and Spain. T cells, B-cell-depleted T cells, or PBMCs provided the cDNA or gDNA that served as material.

V dropped 2 bases and J dropped 0 bases, with 10 bases sitting between them. This CDR3 has 15 amino acids. Per germline, CDR1 MNHEY and CDR2 SMNVEV (reference sequence). This TCR was recovered from a man between 45 and 60 years old with active or convalescent COVID-19. This chain connects TRBV27 to TRBJ1-1, with D unclear. The source material was peripheral blood. DNA for the CDR3: TGTGCCAGCAGTTTAGTGGGCAGGATGAACACTGAAGCTTTCTTT. Translating gives CASSLVGRMNTEAFF.